This TCR beta chain was sequenced for a study of T cell changes during pregnancy in multiple sclerosis. The protocol was immunoSEQ multiplex PCR, while the TCRdb copy is restricted to in-frame clones and leaves out a portion. Among approximately 64,000 clones listed, less than 95% were seen once. The material sequenced was peripheral blood, taken in the second trimester of pregnancy. This sequence was found in a female donor in good health, enrolled as a control in a pregnancy study.

The CDR3 here is CASSLNRGIMTEAFF. The CDR3 bases are TGTGCCAGCAGCTTAAACAGGGGAATTATGACTGAAGCTTTCTTT. This chain uses TRBV7-9 with TRBJ1-1, with 7 bases lining up with TRBD1. V was pared by 2 bases and J by 5 bases, with 8 bases of the junction left unmatched. This CDR3 is 15 amino acids long. Per the germline V gene, CDR1 is SEHNR and CDR2 is FQNEAQ (reference sequence). Based on the CDR3 plus reference TRBV7-9 and TRBJ1-1, the full variable domain is DTGVSQNPRHKITKRGQNVTFRCDPISEHNRLYWYRQTLGQGPEFLTYFQNEAQLEKSRLLSDRFSAERPKGSFSTLEIQRTEQGDSAMYLCASSLNRGIMTEAFFGQGTRLTVV.